The T cell receptor beta chain described here comes from a study of cytomegalovirus exposure and HLA in healthy donors. Primers: 60 Vbeta forward and 13 Jbeta reverse. Generated by immunoSEQ multiplex PCR, the TCRdb table keeps only in-frame clones and is missing some. The sample holds about 120,000 clones, roughly 80% seen once. General observations from the study: Altogether, 164 TCR beta chains were recorded as cytomegalovirus-associated. Reportedly, fewer N-insertions than the 666-donor mean appeared in an Asian-associated ancestry cluster in a later analysis. A previous analysis found most TCR beta V segments productive roughly 87% or roughly 30% of the time. Three chains tied to CMV proved CMV antigen-specific in vitro.

In regard to this clone: What it recognizes is unknown.

Sample: PBMCs. This receptor was taken from a man younger than 45 in good health and CMV-seronegative.

CDR3 bases: TGTGCCAGCAGCATACAGGGGTCCGCCACAGATACGCAGTATTTT. Its protein product is CASSIQGSATDTQYF. The chain combines TRBV27 with TRBJ2-3; TRBD1 matches at 7 bases. The CDR3 contains 15 residues. Germline CDR1 is MNHEY and CDR2 is SMNVEV (reference sequence). With V trimmed by 6 bases and J by 2 bases, 8 bases remained unmatched.